This passage covers 9 T cell receptor beta chains from one sample sequenced in a study of T-cell memory formation after mild COVID-19. MiXCR, applied by TCRdb to the 5' RACE reads, yields one record per CDR3 protein. In the table there are more than 300,000 distinct CDR3 sequences, more than 13% of which are singletons. Sequenced input: PBMCs or a T cell subset sorted from them (not recorded which). All receptors derive from a man aged 18-30 years who had mild COVID-19 (a few samples of this study predate the infection). Cell type and time point are not known.

This clonotype has a handful of counts. V is TRBV7-2 and J is TRBJ2-3, with TRBD2 as a possible D gene (5 bases). The CDR3 has 14 amino acids. In germline, CDR1 is SGHTA, CDR2 FQGNSA. Trimming shortened V by 7 bases and J by 3 bases, and 14 bases separated the two germline ends. The CDR3 DNA is TGTGCCAGCAAACTAGATCGAGGGACAGATACGCAGTATTTT. Protein sequence: CASKLDRGTDTQYF.

The sample holds a few counts of this clonotype. The rearrangement links TRBV28 to TRBJ2-3; TRBD1 matches 11 bases. Per germline, CDR1 MDHEN and CDR2 SYDVKM. The V segment lost 9 bases and the J segment 6 bases; nucleotides outside the gene matches: 5. The length of the CDR3 is 13 residues. This chain's CDR3 is CASRTGGRDTQYF. CDR3 DNA sequence: TGTGCCAGTCGGACAGGGGGCCGGGATACGCAGTATTTT.

The chain uses TRBV19 and TRBJ1-1, with 10 nucleotides matching TRBD1. Germline CDR1 reads LNHDA; CDR2 reads SQIVND (reference sequence). The V and J ends lost 7 bases and 5 bases, in that order; junction bases with no gene match: 7. The CDR3 is made up of 14 amino acids. The CDR3 loop reads CASTPGTGATEAFF. For the CDR3, the DNA is TGTGCCAGTACTCCCGGGACAGGGGCAACTGAAGCTTTCTTT. The full variable domain, its missing parts supplied by reference TRBV19 and TRBJ1-1, is DGGITQSPKYLFRKEGQNVTLSCEQNLNHDAMYWYRQDPGQGLRLIYYSQIVNDFQKGDIAEGYSVSREKKESFPLTVTSAQKNPTAFYLCASTPGTGATEAFFGQGTRLTVV.

Notes on this clonotype: This may arise from a read error, as a much more abundant clone is one base away. The chain couples TRBV7-2 to TRBJ1-4; D may be TRBD1 (5 bases). The CDR3 runs to 16 residues. CDR1 and CDR2 from the germline V gene are SGHTA and FQGNSA. Between the trimmed V and J ends, which lost 5 bases and 3 bases, there was a span of 16 bases. The CDR3 DNA follows: TGTGCCAGCAGCCCCCCCGGGGACGAAGCTAATGAAAAACTGTTTTTT. Translating gives CASSPPGDEANEKLFF.

The chain recombines TRBV3-1 with TRBJ1-2, with 8 bases fitting TRBD1. The CDR3 loop spans 13 amino acids. The V segment lost 5 bases and the J segment 6 bases; nucleotides outside the gene matches: 5. The germline gives CDR1 LGHDT, CDR2 YNNKEL (reference sequence). This CDR3 reads CASSRTGMNGYTF. The CDR3 bases are TGTGCCAGCAGCAGGACAGGGATGAATGGCTACACCTTC.

The sample holds many counts of this clonotype. The rearrangement uses TRBV7-2 and TRBJ2-3; tentatively, D is TRBD2 (5 bases). V gave up 1 base and J gave up 0 bases, with 8 bases separating them. The CDR3 runs to 15 residues. Germline CDR1 and CDR2: SGHTA and FQGNSA. In DNA form, the CDR3 reads TGTGCCAGCAGCTTAGGACTAACCAGCACAGATACGCAGTATTTT. Translated, it gives CASSLGLTSTDTQYF.

This clonotype was seen a handful of times. J is TRBJ1-1 and V is TRBV6-5; D might be TRBD1 (5 bases). Germline V gives CDR1 MNHEY, CDR2 SVGAGI. The CDR3 contains 14 residues. Trimming shortened V by 2 bases and J by 1 base, and 8 bases separated the two germline ends. CDR3 coding DNA: TGTGCCAGCAGTTACGAGGGGAGGAACACTGAAGCTTTCTTT. Its protein product is CASSYEGRNTEAFF.

The chain is built from TRBV12-3 or TRBV12-4 and TRBJ2-3; D may match TRBD1 or TRBD2 (5 bases each). Trimming removed 6 bases from V and 5 bases from J, with 21 bases in between. The CDR3 consists of 16 residues. CDR3 region: CASSQGAGTLGDTQYF. DNA for the CDR3: TGTGCCAGCAGCCAGGGCGCAGGGACCTTGGGAGATACGCAGTATTTT.

This clonotype was recorded a few times. The CDR3 here is CASSHGTGGDEQFF. For the CDR3, the DNA is TGCGCCAGCAGCCATGGGACAGGGGGCGATGAGCAGTTCTTC. The chain employs TRBV5-1 and TRBJ2-1; 12 bases align to TRBD1. The CDR3 is 14 amino acids. Germline CDR1 reads SGHRS; CDR2 reads YFSETQ. The V segment lost 4 bases and the J segment 8 bases; nucleotides outside the gene matches: 4.